This T cell receptor (beta chain) was found in a study of blood T cell repertoires in COVID-19. Study background: The analysed material was cDNA or gDNA that came from T cells, B-cell-depleted T cells, or PBMCs.

Trimming removed 4 bases from V and 5 bases from J, with 13 bases in between. This CDR3 has 15 residues. Per the germline V gene, CDR1 is SGDLS and CDR2 is YYNGEE. In the original processing: Amplification of reference gene primers was used by the study to estimate nucleated cell counts. TCRdb's table, derived via immunoSEQ multiplex PCR, lists solely in-frame clones and lacks some. The V and J calls and clone size were taken over from that table, and D and trimming were inferred from the DNA. Of over 150,000 clones in the sample, around 82% were seen once. Patients in Seattle were enrolled during active infection, then followed longitudinally.

The origin of this receptor is an elderly man with COVID-19, enrolled during active disease. This chain joins TRBV9 and TRBJ1-6; D perhaps matches TRBD1 (5 bases). The sequenced sample was peripheral blood. This CDR3 is CASSPVGGDNSPLHF. In nucleotides, the CDR3 is TGTGCCAGCAGCCCGGTTGGGGGGGATAATTCACCCCTCCACTTT.